These T cell receptor beta chains were read from a single sample in a study of human T cells and chemical hapten exposure. One entry per CDR3 protein results from TCRdb running MiXCR on the RACE reads. The sample shows about 90,000 distinct CDR3 sequences, approximately 11% of them seen only once. The sample here was whole blood, taken in connection with sensitization to the hapten diphenylcyclopropenone (DPC). These receptors were taken from a woman in her twenties or thirties with alopecia areata. Some clones in this sample may be carry-over from other donors' samples. Both conserved end residues are part of each CDR3. A D gene is named only where the DNA matches it firmly. Size values are once, few and many counts, or a class for expanded clones, and some rows have none.

CDR3 protein: CATTPTSGSYNEQFF
CDR3 DNA: TGTGCCACCACTCCCACCAGTGGGTCCTACAATGAGCAGTTCTTC
D gene: .
clone size: .
J gene: TRBJ2-1
V gene: TRBV28

CDR3 protein: CAWNWVYGYTF
CDR3 DNA: TGTGCCTGGAACTGGGTCTATGGCTACACCTTC
D gene: .
clone size: few
J gene: TRBJ1-2
V gene: TRBV30

CDR3 protein: CASSRWDTEETQYF
CDR3 DNA: TGTGCCAGCTCCCGATGGGACACCGAAGAGACCCAGTACTTC
D gene: .
clone size: few
J gene: TRBJ2-5
V gene: TRBV18

CDR3 protein: CASSMGQGGETFF
CDR3 DNA: TGCGCCAGCAGCATGGGACAGGGAGGAGAGACTTTCTTT
D gene: TRBD1
clone size: many
J gene: TRBJ1-1
V gene: TRBV5-1

CDR3 protein: CASSLLAGGPHEQYF
CDR3 DNA: TGTGCCAGCAGTTTACTAGCGGGAGGGCCCCACGAGCAGTACTTC
D gene: TRBD2
clone size: few
J gene: TRBJ2-7
V gene: TRBV28

CDR3 protein: CASSDGQNTEAFF
CDR3 DNA: TGTGCCAGCTCCGATGGACAGAACACTGAAGCTTTCTTT
D gene: .
clone size: many
J gene: TRBJ1-1
V gene: TRBV18

CDR3 protein: CASSLAPTYEQYF
CDR3 DNA: TGTGCCAGCAGTTTGGCCCCAACCTACGAGCAGTACTTC
D gene: .
clone size: .
J gene: TRBJ2-7
V gene: TRBV28

CDR3 protein: CARGAGGRSTEAFF
CDR3 DNA: TGTGCCAGAGGCGCAGGGGGCCGAAGCACTGAAGCTTTCTTT
D gene: TRBD1
clone size: many
J gene: TRBJ1-1
V gene: TRBV2

CDR3 protein: CSARDFQGANGYTF
CDR3 DNA: TGCAGTGCTAGAGATTTCCAGGGGGCGAATGGCTACACCTTC
D gene: TRBD1
clone size: .
J gene: TRBJ1-2
V gene: TRBV20-1

CDR3 protein: CASSQDRNYGYTF
CDR3 DNA: TGTGCCAGCAGCCAAGACAGGAACTATGGCTACACCTTC
D gene: .
clone size: .
J gene: TRBJ1-2
V gene: TRBV7-2

CDR3 protein: CASSLTGANNQPQHF
CDR3 DNA: TGTGCCAGCAGTCTTACAGGGGCTAACAATCAGCCCCAGCATTTT
D gene: TRBD1
clone size: .
J gene: TRBJ1-5
V gene: TRBV28

CDR3 protein: CASSLFVTGELFF
CDR3 DNA: TGTGCCAGCAGCTTATTCGTCACCGGGGAGCTGTTTTTT
D gene: .
clone size: many
J gene: TRBJ2-2
V gene: TRBV7-2

CDR3 protein: CASSSLKGYGDPEQYF
CDR3 DNA: TGTGCCAGCAGTTCCCTAAAGGGGTACGGAGACCCTGAGCAGTACTTC
D gene: .
clone size: .
J gene: TRBJ2-7
V gene: TRBV28

CDR3 protein: CASRDSVFYGYTF
CDR3 DNA: TGTGCCAGCAGAGACAGCGTTTTCTATGGCTACACCTTC
D gene: .
clone size: many
J gene: TRBJ1-2
V gene: TRBV28

CDR3 protein: CASSFLAGVTGELFF
CDR3 DNA: TGTGCCAGCAGCTTTCTAGCGGGAGTTACCGGGGAGCTGTTTTTT
D gene: TRBD2
clone size: few
J gene: TRBJ2-2
V gene: TRBV11-2

CDR3 protein: CASSVVGSPNEKLFF
CDR3 DNA: TGTGCCAGCAGCGTAGTGGGCTCACCTAATGAAAAACTGTTTTTT
D gene: .
clone size: many
J gene: TRBJ1-4
V gene: TRBV9

CDR3 protein: CSVDMGITPYEQYF
CDR3 DNA: TGCAGCGTTGACATGGGGATAACCCCCTACGAGCAGTACTTC
D gene: .
clone size: many
J gene: TRBJ2-7
V gene: TRBV29-1

CDR3 protein: CASSSGPGDADQETQYF
CDR3 DNA: TGTGCCAGCAGCTCGGGACCGGGGGACGCCGACCAAGAGACCCAGTACTTC
D gene: .
clone size: many
J gene: TRBJ2-5
V gene: TRBV11-2

CDR3 protein: CASSLFGQTLSGNTIYF
CDR3 DNA: TGTGCCAGCAGCTTATTTGGACAGACCCTCTCTGGAAACACCATATATTTT
D gene: .
clone size: .
J gene: TRBJ1-3
V gene: TRBV11-2

CDR3 protein: CSASTVLYGYTF
CDR3 DNA: TGCAGTGCTTCGACAGTGCTCTATGGCTACACCTTC
D gene: .
clone size: .
J gene: TRBJ1-2
V gene: TRBV20-1

CDR3 protein: CASSYLANQPQHF
CDR3 DNA: TGTGCCAGCAGTTACCTCGCAAATCAGCCCCAGCATTTT
D gene: .
clone size: many
J gene: TRBJ1-5
V gene: TRBV6-2/TRBV6-3

CDR3 protein: CASSLRDRGAANYGYTF
CDR3 DNA: TGTGCCAGCTCACTCCGGGACAGGGGCGCCGCTAACTATGGCTACACCTTC
D gene: TRBD1
clone size: .
J gene: TRBJ1-2
V gene: TRBV18

CDR3 protein: CASSEARRVYTEAFF
CDR3 DNA: TGTGCCAGCAGTGAAGCGCGGAGGGTCTACACTGAAGCTTTCTTT
D gene: .
clone size: many
J gene: TRBJ1-1
V gene: TRBV2

CDR3 protein: CSARRVNTEAFF
CDR3 DNA: TGCAGTGCTAGGCGGGTAAACACTGAAGCTTTCTTT
D gene: .
clone size: many
J gene: TRBJ1-1
V gene: TRBV20-1

CDR3 protein: CASSQGLLSGGVQWVTQYF
CDR3 DNA: TGTGCCAGCAGCCAAGGTCTCTTAAGCGGGGGCGTTCAGTGGGTGACCCAGTACTTC
D gene: TRBD2
clone size: .
J gene: TRBJ2-5
V gene: TRBV3-1

CDR3 protein: CASSFGGSDRNEKLFF
CDR3 DNA: TGCGCCAGCAGCTTTGGGGGCTCGGACCGTAATGAAAAACTGTTTTTT
D gene: .
clone size: many
J gene: TRBJ1-4
V gene: TRBV5-1

CDR3 protein: CASSPQNGYTF
CDR3 DNA: TGTGCCAGCAGTCCACAAAATGGCTACACCTTC
D gene: .
clone size: few
J gene: TRBJ1-2
V gene: TRBV28

CDR3 protein: CASSRIGGRQETQYF
CDR3 DNA: TGTGCCAGCTCGAGGATAGGGGGGCGACAAGAGACCCAGTACTTC
D gene: .
clone size: .
J gene: TRBJ2-5
V gene: TRBV12-3/TRBV12-4

CDR3 protein: CASSESITVSTDTQYF
CDR3 DNA: TGCGCCAGCAGTGAGTCCATAACAGTAAGCACAGATACGCAGTATTTT
D gene: .
clone size: .
J gene: TRBJ2-3
V gene: TRBV10-1

CDR3 protein: CASSQGTKNNEQFF
CDR3 DNA: TGCGCCAGCAGCCAAGGGACAAAGAACAATGAGCAGTTCTTC
D gene: .
clone size: .
J gene: TRBJ2-1
V gene: TRBV4-3

CDR3 protein: CASSSGQISGEQFF
CDR3 DNA: TGCGCCAGCAGTTCGGGACAGATATCGGGTGAGCAGTTCTTC
D gene: TRBD1
clone size: few
J gene: TRBJ2-1
V gene: TRBV10-1

CDR3 protein: CASSQGTGDGSSEAFF
CDR3 DNA: TGTGCCAGCAGTCAAGGGACAGGGGATGGATCTTCTGAAGCTTTCTTT
D gene: TRBD1
clone size: few
J gene: TRBJ1-1
V gene: TRBV6-5

CDR3 protein: CVWPSSGNTIYF
CDR3 DNA: TGTGTCTGGCCGTCCTCTGGAAACACCATATATTTT
D gene: .
clone size: .
J gene: TRBJ1-3
V gene: TRBV30

CDR3 protein: CASTVEMSLPFF
CDR3 DNA: TGTGCCAGCACCGTCGAGATGAGTCTTCCGTTCTTC
D gene: .
clone size: few
J gene: TRBJ2-1
V gene: TRBV28

CDR3 protein: CASSQDFGGGNTIYF
CDR3 DNA: TGTGCCAGCAGCCAAGATTTTGGGGGTGGAAACACCATATATTTT
D gene: .
clone size: .
J gene: TRBJ1-3
V gene: TRBV3-1

CDR3 protein: CASSFLWKTVGGYTF
CDR3 DNA: TGTGCCAGCAGTTTTTTATGGAAGACTGTCGGAGGCTACACCTTC
D gene: .
clone size: many
J gene: TRBJ1-2
V gene: TRBV12-3/TRBV12-4

CDR3 protein: CSAEPPGGSSYEQYF
CDR3 DNA: TGCAGTGCTGAACCTCCAGGGGGGAGCTCCTACGAGCAGTACTTC
D gene: .
clone size: few
J gene: TRBJ2-7
V gene: TRBV20-1

CDR3 protein: CASTQTSAKQFF
CDR3 DNA: TGTGCCAGCACCCAGACTAGCGCCAAGCAGTTCTTC
D gene: TRBD2
clone size: many
J gene: TRBJ2-1
V gene: TRBV6-2/TRBV6-3

CDR3 protein: CASSLNQGPYNEQFF
CDR3 DNA: TGTGCCAGCAGCTTAAATCAGGGGCCCTACAATGAGCAGTTCTTC
D gene: .
clone size: many
J gene: TRBJ2-1
V gene: TRBV11-2

CDR3 protein: CASSPHPEETQYF
CDR3 DNA: TGTGCCAGCAGCCCTCACCCCGAAGAGACCCAGTACTTC
D gene: .
clone size: .
J gene: TRBJ2-5
V gene: TRBV7-2

CDR3 protein: CATSSQTGPQPQHF
CDR3 DNA: TGTGCCACCAGCAGCCAGACAGGGCCTCAGCCCCAGCATTTT
D gene: TRBD1
clone size: few
J gene: TRBJ1-5
V gene: TRBV15

CDR3 protein: CSARDGTRDTEAFF
CDR3 DNA: TGCAGTGCTAGAGATGGCACCAGGGACACTGAAGCTTTCTTT
D gene: .
clone size: many
J gene: TRBJ1-1
V gene: TRBV20-1

CDR3 protein: CASAGRGNYGYTF
CDR3 DNA: TGTGCCAGCGCCGGCAGGGGAAACTATGGCTACACCTTC
D gene: .
clone size: many
J gene: TRBJ1-2
V gene: TRBV2

CDR3 protein: CASSGSGRSDEQYF
CDR3 DNA: TGTGCCAGCAGTGGGAGCGGGAGGTCGGACGAGCAGTACTTC
D gene: TRBD2
clone size: many
J gene: TRBJ2-7
V gene: TRBV6-5

CDR3 protein: CASSDRLGQFF
CDR3 DNA: TGTGCCAGCAGTGACCGACTAGGGCAGTTCTTC
D gene: .
clone size: many
J gene: TRBJ2-1
V gene: TRBV2

CDR3 protein: CASSQGGQGNEQFF
CDR3 DNA: TGTGCCAGCAGCCAAGGGGGACAGGGGAATGAGCAGTTCTTC
D gene: TRBD1
clone size: many
J gene: TRBJ2-1
V gene: TRBV4-2

CDR3 protein: CASTPLGGRDRNQPQHF
CDR3 DNA: TGTGCCAGCACCCCATTGGGGGGGCGGGACCGTAATCAGCCCCAGCATTTT
D gene: .
clone size: many
J gene: TRBJ1-5
V gene: TRBV28

CDR3 protein: CASCHPGLGYNEQFF
CDR3 DNA: TGTGCCAGCTGTCATCCGGGACTTGGGTACAATGAGCAGTTCTTC
D gene: .
clone size: many
J gene: TRBJ2-1
V gene: TRBV6-2/TRBV6-3

CDR3 protein: CASQRDRNYGYTF
CDR3 DNA: TGCGCCAGCCAACGGGACAGAAACTATGGCTACACCTTC
D gene: TRBD1
clone size: .
J gene: TRBJ1-2
V gene: TRBV5-1

CDR3 protein: CASSQNERPLHF
CDR3 DNA: TGTGCCAGCAGCCAGAACGAACGACCCCTCCACTTT
D gene: .
clone size: many
J gene: TRBJ1-6
V gene: TRBV14

CDR3 protein: CSVELAALNTEAFF
CDR3 DNA: TGCAGCGTTGAATTGGCAGCCTTGAACACTGAAGCTTTCTTT
D gene: .
clone size: .
J gene: TRBJ1-1
V gene: TRBV29-1

CDR3 protein: CSVLGQGAGANVLTF
CDR3 DNA: TGCAGCGTCCTGGGACAGGGGGCTGGGGCCAACGTCCTGACTTTC
D gene: TRBD1
clone size: many
J gene: TRBJ2-6
V gene: TRBV29-1